This T cell receptor beta chain was profiled in a study of cytomegalovirus exposure and HLA in healthy donors. Study outcomes and limitations: For most subjects, TCR beta sequences were reported to predict HLA-A and HLA-B alleles with accuracy. HLA restriction was apparent for most CMV-associated TCR beta chains in a later analysis. The authors confirmed in vitro that a few CMV-associated chains were specific for CMV antigens. Per a later analysis, roughly 17,000 TCR beta sequences showed association with HLA alleles at 0.05 false discovery rate.

Worth noting for this clone: Its cognate antigen is unknown.

Researchers ran the PCR with 60 Vbeta and 13 Jbeta primers. Here immunoSEQ multiplex PCR was the method, and the copy in TCRdb shows in-frame clones only, minus some. The repertoire has over 150,000 clones, 60% to 85% of them found once; the top ten carry just under 3%. Trimming cost V 6 bases and J 8 bases; bases outside gene matches: 10. The CDR3 sequence is 14 residues long. The germline CDR1 and CDR2 sequences are MDHEN and SYDVKM. V and J are TRBV28 and TRBJ1-2; 9 bases fit TRBD1. The origin of this receptor is a male donor in good health and CMV-seronegative. Sequenced sample: PBMCs. The CDR3: CASRILQGARGYTF. DNA of the CDR3: TGTGCCAGCAGGATCTTACAGGGGGCAAGAGGCTACACCTTC.